Here is one T cell receptor (beta chain) with its context. Antigen specificity is unknown. Investigators extracted total RNA from whole blood and did not sort T cells. The source of the sample is a study of monozygotic twins with inflammatory bowel disease. The CDR3 consists of 14 residues. From germline, CDR1 is LNHDA and CDR2 SQIVND (reference sequence). Findings and caveats of the study: Among IBD patients, fewer clonotypes were shared with others than among healthy twins, especially with disease activity.

There were 3500 ng of total RNA used for each TCR library. Following a re-call of the 5' RACE reads, TCRdb has one entry per CDR3 protein and lacks DNA. Recorded for this sample: roughly 150,000 distinct CDR3 sequences. The J gene is TRBJ1-1, the V gene TRBV19. Sequenced sample: blood. The TCR originated in a human donor with ulcerative colitis or Crohn's disease, or a healthy co-twin of an affected twin (not recorded which). CDR3 sequence reads: CASSWAVGNTEAFF.